This T cell receptor beta chain appears in the sequencing data of a study of blood T cell repertoires in COVID-19. Study-wide context: The United States, Italy and Spain provided the acute and convalescent COVID-19 samples. The cDNA or gDNA used as material had been derived from T cells, B-cell-depleted T cells, or PBMCs.

This clone has just one count. Germline CDR1 is SGHTA and CDR2 is FQGTGA. This CDR3 region has 18 residues. Trimming removed 2 bases from V and 4 bases from J; junction bases left unmatched: 11. In the original analysis: Quantification of nucleated cells was approximated via reference gene primer amplification. This table comes from immunoSEQ multiplex PCR, and its TCRdb copy is limited to in-frame clones, with some not included. That table is the source of V, J and clone size, and D and trimming were worked out from the DNA. The data contain over 300,000 clones, roughly nine tenths of them singletons.

This chain joins TRBV7-3 and TRBJ2-1, with 10 bases that match TRBD2. The sample taken for sequencing was peripheral blood. The sequence derives from a man aged 35 to 55 with acute or convalescent COVID-19. DNA of the CDR3: TGTGCCAGCAGCTTACTAGCGGGGGCCCCGAAGATTTACAATGAGCAGTTCTTC. Translated: CASSLLAGAPKIYNEQFF.